The T cell receptor (beta chain) under discussion was sequenced for a study of siplizumab effects on memory and regulatory T cells (dated by TCRdb to the late 2010s). Concerning the study at large: The study looked at the effect of siplizumab, an anti-CD2 antibody, on alloreactive T-cell subsets in allogeneic mixed lymphocyte reactions made from human PBMCs.

The research as a whole found: Whether proliferating Tregs from siplizumab cultures were suppressive was not functionally confirmed. The cumulative frequency of alloreactive sequences traceable to unstimulated CD4+ memory T cells was significantly reduced by siplizumab. Unstimulated naive T cells appeared to be more diverse than memory T cells, and naive cells seemed to make a substantial contribution to the alloresponse. Sequences below about 10^-5 frequency were poorly captured, so only a minor fraction of alloreactive clones could be mapped to unstimulated subsets. About 80-96% of proliferating CD4+ or CD8+ clones could not be given a naive or memory phenotype. In reactions with siplizumab, an average of roughly 70% of mappable alloreactive CD4+ clones were Treg-derived, compared with 25% to 30% in control reactions.

Sorted unstimulated T cells and proliferating T cells recovered from mixed lymphocyte reactions underwent TCRbeta CDR3 sequencing. Fresh whole blood from about ten HLA-typed healthy donors served as the source for isolating PBMCs. Comment on this clone: Which antigen it targets is not known. No much larger clonotype is one base removed from it; base qualities were not supplied.

The library was produced with the immunoSEQ multiplex PCR assay. The deep sequencing platform assayed some 90,000 TCR templates per sample. Genomic DNA extracted from sorted T cells was used for TCRbeta CDR3 sequencing. The study's processing was this. The R programming language was used for the clonal analysis of the TCRbeta CDR3 data. Comparing unstimulated samples against CFSE-low samples taken after the reaction was how alloreactive CD4+ and CD8+ clones were defined. Regulatory or non-regulatory origin was assigned to alloreactive CD4+ clones by matching of sequences to sorted unstimulated Treg and non-Treg repertoires. TCRdb provides this immuneACCESS table in a form limited to in-frame rearrangements. Some clones are lacking; in checked studies, under half of them reflect an unresolved V gene, and why the rest are absent is not known. That table furnishes V, J and clone size, whereas the DNA furnished D and trimming. This sample gives some 100,000 clones in total; roughly 93% of them show up just once. Of the sample, 6% to 7% falls within the top ten clones.

The sample consisted of CD8+ T cells sorted from blood. The clonotype originates from a human donor in good health.

The sequenced DNA: TGTGCCAGTTCCCATCTCGGGGCGCGGTATGGCTACACCTTC. This sequence encodes CASSHLGARYGYTF. The V and J segments used are TRBV27 and TRBJ1-2, with TRBD1 perhaps the D gene, on 5 matching bases. Measured from the cysteine to the phenylalanine, the CDR3 is 14 residues long. The retained sequence is limited to the CDR3, 42 bases, with the frame set at the first base. From the germline V gene (reference sequence), CDR1 is MNHEY and CDR2 is SMNVEV. The trim is 9 bases for V and 5 bases for J, with a gap of 19 bases between the germline ends.